Detailed here is one T cell receptor beta chain. These data originate in a study of T cells in tuberculosis. Using immunoSEQ multiplex PCR, the repertoire was profiled, and TCRdb retains in-frame clones only, with some absent. The sample consists of some 25,000 clones, about 95% of them appearing once. CDR3 length: 15 amino acids. Germline CDR1 LNHDA, CDR2 SQIVND (reference sequence). The V and J ends lost 4 bases and 5 bases, in that order; junction bases with no gene match: 7. The sample consisted of PBMCs. This chain connects TRBV19 to TRBJ2-7, with TRBD1 identical over 11 bases. This clonotype was obtained from a donor aged 10 to 29 with latent tuberculosis or without tuberculosis infection. CDR3 region: CASSNWRTGGDEQYF. CDR3 nucleotide sequence: TGTGCCAGTAGTAATTGGCGGACAGGGGGCGACGAGCAGTACTTC.